This T cell receptor beta chain was identified in a study of cytomegalovirus exposure and HLA in healthy donors (dated by TCRdb to about 2017). With respect to the entire study: In an earlier analysis of 550 to 750 of the donors, approximately 260 Gb of sequence data and 90 million to 120 million unique TCR beta sequences from roughly 200 million T cells were reported. Along with the 666-subject first cohort, a separate validation cohort of over a hundred different subjects was used. Class I and class II HLA loci were covered by the typing at four-digit resolution. To predict cytomegalovirus infection status, the study brought together high-throughput TCR immunosequencing, statistical association of individual TCRs with disease status, and machine learning. Roughly 5 DR-DQ haplotypes were treated as single units for association and clustering because of strong linkage in the cohort. Roughly 300 gigabases of sequencing data and 91 million or so unique TCR sequences made up an early release that covered fewer than 650 HLA-typed donors. In a later analysis, previously published TCR beta repertoires from 550 to 700 donors were re-analyzed and high-resolution HLA genotyping was added so that TCR occurrence patterns could be studied. Rather than drawing on any new phenotypic data, the later analysis identified candidate immune exposures from TCR beta sequences and the way those sequences occurred across donors. The study aimed to test whether signatures of past pathogen exposure could be identified by cataloging public T cell receptors. Genome-wide SNP genotypes for about 60% of the roughly 670 donors were used in a later genetic analysis, which treated that subset as a discovery cohort. Donor age, sex, ethnicity and CMV serostatus were compiled alongside the repertoire data. Using immunosequencing, the study profiled T cell repertoires from 550 to 750 subjects and related those repertoires to cytomegalovirus serostatus. An earlier analysis of several hundred of the donors applied high-throughput TCR beta sequencing to assess whether each TCR beta V gene segment acted as functional or pseudogenic. Across about 380 genotyped donors of the cohort, an average of about 240,000 unique TCR beta nucleotide sequences per donor were sequenced, and 15% to 20% of those sequences were non-productive. Of the roughly 400 genotyped donors, around 81% fell in the genetic ancestry cluster associated with self-reported Caucasian donors. Every discovery cohort repertoire had been produced on one sequencing platform. The number of typed donors differed by locus: about 620-640 for A, B, C, DRB1 and DQB1; 500 to 550 for DQA1; 600 to 610 for DPA1; and about 470 for DPB1. General findings and caveats noted by the study authors: In the study, 150 to 200 TCR beta chains were listed as associated with cytomegalovirus. A cluster of highly shared sequence variants was judged likely to represent a technical artifact of the sequencing pipeline. A later analysis found that most CMV-associated TCR beta chains appeared HLA-restricted, with HLA associations seemingly driven largely by CMV exposure. According to a later analysis, TCR association rates differed among HLA loci, with DRB1 alleles showing the most associated TCRs and HLA-C alleles showing the fewest. In this cohort, only TCR beta chains were sequenced, and detectable features were limited by the absence of alpha or paired-chain data. Because the 87-base-pair reads could not distinguish some IMGT-functional V segments, including TRBV6-2 and TRBV6-3, those segments were excluded. Most TCR sequences were observed very rarely across donors, whereas some public TCRs were present in many individuals. When HLA alleles, especially DR and DQ, strongly co-occurred, attributing TCR associations to individual alleles was difficult. According to the authors, the approach could potentially be generalized to other disease states and immunological phenotypes. A further reported finding was that TCR beta sequences accurately predicted the HLA-A and HLA-B alleles for most subjects in the first cohort. Because HLA typing was missing for some donors at each locus, association tests included only the typed subset. At a false discovery rate of 0.05, a later analysis linked about 17,000 TCR beta sequences to specific HLA alleles. In vitro tests confirmed that a few of the cytomegalovirus-associated TCR beta chains recognize cytomegalovirus antigens. CMV serostatus was the only immune exposure information available for the cohort. A later analysis reported that several top co-occurrence clusters appeared linked to parvovirus B19, influenza, CMV and Epstein-Barr virus. An earlier analysis of approximately 590 of the donors showed that most TCR beta V segments appeared in productive rearrangements either about 87% or about 30% of the time, which broadly matched IMGT annotations. V-gene and J-gene trimming of TCR beta chains was associated with a missense DCLRE1C variant in a later genetic analysis, and the association was replicated in an independent cohort. The earlier analysis of about 600 of the donors excluded about 16 rarely observed V segments, including chromosome 9 orphons, because counts were too low. Correlated functional status among segregating V segments might be attributable to linkage disequilibrium, but an unknown experimental factor could not be ruled out. In a later genetic analysis, fewer N-insertions in productive TCRs were reported among donors in an Asian-associated ancestry cluster than the approximately 710-donor mean. In a later analysis, HLA-associated TCR beta chains showed more clonal expansion and lower generation probabilities than non-associated chains that were equally common. In both the original and validation cohorts, the classifier was reported to diagnose cytomegalovirus status with high specificity and sensitivity. Presence/absence analyses assumed roughly uniform sequencing depth across donors, an assumption that may not hold.

The CDR3 has 14 amino acids, counting the end cysteine and phenylalanine. The kept DNA is CDR3 alone, 42 bases in frame from the first base. V loses 3 bases of germline sequence and J loses 8 bases, and the interval between the two ends is 14 bases. Sequences SGDLS (CDR1) and YYNGEE (CDR2) are obtained from the germline V gene. The cohort comprised 710 or so healthy bone marrow donors. All cohort members were sampled while nominally healthy, although unrecorded immune exposures were likely present. The donor was CMV seronegative and belonged to the group of several hundred seronegative cohort members. Every donor gave a peripheral blood sample, and the peripheral blood mononuclear cells from that sample were used for TCR beta sequencing. The Qiagen DNeasy Blood Extraction Kit was used to extract genomic DNA from the blood cell samples. Library prep was done by the immunoSEQ multiplex PCR assay. For the multiplex PCR, a mixture combining 60 forward primers for TCR Vbeta segments and 13 reverse primers for TCR Jbeta segments was used. The CDR3 region of rearranged TCR beta genes was amplified from genomic DNA with a multiplex PCR assay. Amplified TCR beta libraries were sequenced as 87-base-pair reads on the Illumina HiSeq System. In the source study's methods: In a later analysis, tens of millions of unique TCR beta chains were counted across the 500 to 700 repertoires, and around 10 million of these chains were shared by at least two donors. Raw reads were error-corrected and collapsed into unique sequences with a nearest-neighbor algorithm that merged closely related sequences to remove PCR and sequencing errors. To assign V, D and J gene segments, CDR3 sequences were aligned to IMGT reference sequences. For a sequence to be retained, a match of at least six nucleotides was required to both a V gene segment and a J gene segment. A rearrangement counted as productive if the CDR3 had no stop codons and remained in frame with V and J, and every other rearrangement counted as non-productive. CDR3 was defined by IMGT convention, running from the second conserved V-encoded cysteine to the conserved J-encoded phenylalanine. In an earlier analysis of approximately 590 of the donors, sequences lacking an unambiguous match to a single V gene segment were excluded. An earlier analysis of a few hundred of the donors called V segments functional above 56.7% productive rearrangements and segregating when the between-donor standard deviation exceeded 5%. A statistical classification framework was built for diagnosing cytomegalovirus status from the catalog of TCR beta chain sequences. In a later analysis, V and J genes were assigned by comparing TCR nucleotide sequences against IMGT/GENE-DB human TR gene sequences. A later analysis assigned CDR3 sequences and most-parsimonious VDJ recombination scenarios with the TCRdist pipeline. In a later analysis, every TCR beta chain was defined by the combination of its CDR3 amino acid sequence and its V-gene family, and reads without a unique V-gene family were dropped. As a way to deal with suspected cross-contamination and a sequencing artifact, a later analysis dropped approximately 570 nucleotide sequences that were highly shared and had low generation probability. For each public chain, a later analysis derived a clonal expansion index from normalized ranks of inferred template counts within each repertoire. In a later analysis, generation probabilities were computed using a VDJ recombination model fitted to out-of-frame rearrangements, and the results were checked against IGoR. In a later analysis, hypergeometric tests were used to score TCR-TCR, TCR-HLA and TCR-CMV co-occurrence, with a repertoire-size bias correction applied to TCR pairs. A later analysis estimated false discovery rates by permuting HLA or CMV assignments 20 times. In a later analysis, co-occurring TCRs were grouped using DBSCAN, with TCRdist sequence similarity added in when clustering inside HLA-allele-positive subsets. Repertoires with fewer than 30,000 or more than 120,000 public chains were left out of co-occurrence clustering, as were five repertoires with anomalous nucleotide sharing. The clones in this table, taken by TCRdb from immuneACCESS, are in-frame only. Not every clone is retained; where verified, under half of the shortfall comes from an unresolved V gene, and the cause of the rest is unknown. V and J calls and clone size follow that table, whereas D and trimming were derived from the DNA. For this sample the table gives roughly 77,000 clones, of which around 84% were detected only once. Clones ranked in the top ten supply 3.5% to 5.5% of the sample.

A word on this clone: Its antigen specificity is not known. Base qualities are not at hand, and no much larger clone is one base apart.

The source material was PBMCs. The receptor chain draws on TRBV9 and TRBJ1-4, with the D gene not confidently named. The sequence was obtained from a man in his forties in good health and CMV-seronegative. The CDR3 protein: CASSEAWFREKLFF. The DNA sequence reads TGTGCCAGCAGCGAAGCGTGGTTCCGCGAAAAACTGTTTTTT.